What follows are 32 T cell receptor beta chains derived from one specimen sequenced in a study of blood T cell repertoires in COVID-19. Assay used: immunoSEQ multiplex PCR; TCRdb lists only in-frame clones, some missing. The data show approximately 270,000 clones, 85% to 90% seen once. Sequencing used PBMCs or T cells enriched from blood (not recorded which). These receptors came from a man aged 40-49 years who had recovered from COVID-19.

Only one count was recorded for this clone. The J gene is TRBJ2-4, the V gene TRBV3-1 (or the pseudogene TRBV3-2); D may be TRBD1 (5 bases). CDR3 size: 19 residues. The V end was cut by 1 base, the J end by 3 bases, with 22 bases between. Germline values: CDR1 LGHDT, CDR2 YNNKEL (reference sequence). CDR3 DNA sequence: TGTGCCAGCAGCCAAGTAGCCCCTTTGCAGGGATTCGTCAAAAACATTCAGTACTTC. This encodes CASSQVAPLQGFVKNIQYF.

The rearrangement uses TRBV5-1 and TRBJ2-7; 10 bases fit TRBD2. V was pared by 2 bases and J by 5 bases, with 4 bases of the junction left unmatched. CDR3 size: 14 residues. Germline V lookup: CDR1 SGHRS, CDR2 YFSETQ. The chain's CDR3 is CASSFSGRLDEQYF. The CDR3 region has the DNA TGCGCCAGCAGCTTTAGCGGGAGGCTCGACGAGCAGTACTTC.

The chain employs TRBV7-9 and TRBJ2-2; 9 nucleotides align to TRBD1. Germline V gives CDR1 SEHNR, CDR2 FQNEAQ (reference sequence). There are 15 residues in the CDR3. V trimming: 7 bases; J trimming: 6 bases; junction bases outside the gene matches: 9. This CDR3 is CASTLGQGQSGELFF. The CDR3 DNA reads as TGTGCCAGCACCCTGGGACAGGGACAATCCGGGGAGCTGTTTTTT.

V gene TRBV14 combines with J gene TRBJ2-7, with 7 bases fitting TRBD1. The trim removed 1 base at V and 5 bases at J, leaving 5 bases unmatched. The CDR3 consists of 14 residues. CDR1 SGHDN and CDR2 FVKESK come from the germline V gene. The CDR3 DNA reads TGTGCCAGCAGCCAAGTTGATACAGGGGACGAGCAGTACTTC. Translated, it gives CASSQVDTGDEQYF.

The CDR3 nucleotides are TGTGCCAGTAGTATTGGGGGACAGAGCTTCTACGAGCAGTACTTC. Encoded protein: CASSIGGQSFYEQYF. The genes are TRBV19 and TRBJ2-7; the match to TRBD1 covers 7 bases. The V gene's germline CDR1 is LNHDA and CDR2 SQIVND (reference sequence). The V and J ends lost 3 bases and 3 bases, in that order; junction bases with no gene match: 8. This CDR3 contains 15 residues. The whole variable domain, remainder taken from reference TRBV19 and TRBJ2-7, is DGGITQSPKYLFRKEGQNVTLSCEQNLNHDAMYWYRQDPGQGLRLIYYSQIVNDFQKGDIAEGYSVSREKKESFPLTVTSAQKNPTAFYLCASSIGGQSFYEQYFGPGTRLTVT.

The V call is TRBV19, the J call TRBJ2-3, with 15 bases aligning to TRBD2. V lost 5 bases to trimming and J lost 2 bases; unmatched junction nucleotides: 2. The CDR3 consists of 16 residues. The germline V gene encodes CDR1 LNHDA and CDR2 SQIVND (reference sequence). CDR3 amino acids: CASSWTSGRVTDTQYF. The CDR3 DNA sequence: TGTGCCAGTAGTTGGACTAGCGGGAGGGTCACAGATACGCAGTATTTT.

This rearrangement joins TRBV20-1 to TRBJ2-5; TRBD2 matches at 11 bases. CDR1 and CDR2 (germline): DFQATT, SNEGSKA (reference sequence). The CDR3 runs 15 residues. J was trimmed by 0 bases and V by 3 bases; bases with no gene match: 3. Here the CDR3 DNA reads TGCAGTGCTAGTCCTAGCGGGGGGTACCAAGAGACCCAGTACTTC. Its protein product is CSASPSGGYQETQYF.

This clone has only one observation. V is TRBV27 and J is TRBJ2-7, with 8 positions matching TRBD2. The CDR3 loop spans 15 amino acids. Germline-derived CDR1 and CDR2 are MNHEY and SMNVEV (reference sequence). Trimming at V came to 7 bases and at J to 7 bases, leaving 15 bases not matched to a gene. The CDR3 nucleotides read TGTGCCAGCAAAAAAACGTATCGGGAGGGCTTAGAGCAGTACTTC. It specifies CASKKTYREGLEQYF.

The chain carries TRBV5-1 and TRBJ2-7; D may be TRBD2 (6 bases). Germline lookup yields CDR1 SGHRS and CDR2 YFSETQ. The CDR3 consists of 14 residues. Trimming removed 4 bases at V and 3 bases at J, with 14 bases between. CDR3 sequence reads: CASSVAVEGYEQYF. The CDR3 region has the DNA TGCGCCAGCAGCGTAGCGGTCGAGGGCTACGAGCAGTACTTC.

This chain links TRBV12-3 or TRBV12-4 with TRBJ1-2; 10 bases fit TRBD1. V lost 6 bases to trimming and J lost 8 bases; unmatched junction nucleotides: 6. The CDR3 covers 13 residues. This CDR3 is CASSRDRGWGYTF. Here the CDR3 DNA reads TGTGCCAGCAGCCGGGACAGGGGCTGGGGCTACACCTTC.

The rearrangement links TRBV30 to TRBJ1-2; D remains ambiguous. The CDR3 contains 11 residues. Deletions cut 5 bases from V and 6 bases from J, with 10 bases between. Germline assignment: CDR1 GTSNPN and CDR2 SVGIG (reference sequence). CDR3 sequence (DNA): TGTGCCTGGGGACTCTCCCATGGCTACACCTTC. Translated, it gives CAWGLSHGYTF. The whole variable domain, filled in from reference TRBV30 and TRBJ1-2, reads SQTIHQWPATLVQPVGSPLSLECTVEGTSNPNLYWYRQAAGRGLQLLFYSVGIGQISSEVPQNLSASRPQDRQFILSSKKLLLSDSGFYLCAWGLSHGYTFGSGTRLTVV.

J is TRBJ1-2 and V is TRBV7-2; TRBD1 agrees at 8 bases. CDR1 and CDR2 (germline): SGHTA, FQGNSA. The CDR3 has 14 residues. The J segment lost 5 bases and the V segment lost 3 bases, leaving 5 bases of the junction unmatched. CDR3 in DNA: TGTGCCAGCAGCTTCAGGGGGCTTGGGTATGGCTACACCTTC. It is translated as CASSFRGLGYGYTF.

The chain links TRBV19 to TRBJ2-1, with TRBD1 identical over 7 bases. The CDR3 contains 16 residues. The V and J ends lost 3 bases and 8 bases, in that order; junction bases with no gene match: 13. CDR1 is LNHDA and CDR2 is SQIVND in the germline V gene (reference sequence). This chain's CDR3 is CASSILQIGGMDEQFF. CDR3 nucleotides: TGTGCCAGTAGTATTCTGCAAATAGGGGGCATGGATGAGCAGTTCTTC. Drawing the rest from reference TRBV19 and TRBJ2-1, the complete variable domain is DGGITQSPKYLFRKEGQNVTLSCEQNLNHDAMYWYRQDPGQGLRLIYYSQIVNDFQKGDIAEGYSVSREKKESFPLTVTSAQKNPTAFYLCASSILQIGGMDEQFFGPGTRLTVL.

Remarks on this clone: Other DNA sequences within the sample encode an identical CDR3. V is TRBV7-6 and J is TRBJ2-2; possible D gene TRBD2, 5 bases. The V gene lost 2 bases and the J gene lost 4 bases, with 5 bases spanning the gap. CDR1 and CDR2 from the germline V gene are SGHVS and FNYEAQ. The CDR3 length is 13 residues. DNA for the CDR3: TGTGCCAGCAGCTTAAGCGGCACCGGGGAGCTGTTTTTT. This sequence encodes CASSLSGTGELFF.

The chain joins TRBV18 to TRBJ2-3; TRBD1 is a possible D gene (5 bases). Per germline, CDR1 KGHSH and CDR2 LQKENI. Trimming cost V 0 bases and J 2 bases, with 12 bases left between them. The CDR3 spans 16 residues. CDR3 residues: CASSPPSQGNTDTQYF. As DNA, the CDR3 is TGTGCCAGCTCACCACCGTCCCAGGGCAACACAGATACGCAGTATTTT. Combining the CDR3 with reference TRBV18 and TRBJ2-3 gives the whole variable domain NAGVMQNPRHLVRRRGQEARLRCSPMKGHSHVYWYRQLPEEGLKFMVYLQKENIIDESGMPKERFSAEFPKEGPSILRIQQVVRGDSAAYFCASSPPSQGNTDTQYFGPGTRLTVL.

V usage is TRBV7-3 and J usage is TRBJ2-1; a weak D match, TRBD1 (5 bases). The V gene lost 3 bases and the J gene lost 3 bases, with 6 bases spanning the gap. The CDR3 length is 13 residues. CDR1 SGHTA and CDR2 FQGTGA come from the germline V gene. The DNA for the CDR3 is TGTGCCAGCAGCTTGCAGGGCTACAATGAGCAGTTCTTC. It translates to CASSLQGYNEQFF. Full variable domain (remainder filled in from reference TRBV7-3 and TRBJ2-1): GAGVSQTPSNKVTEKGKYVELRCDPISGHTALYWYRQSLGQGPEFLIYFQGTGAADDSGLPNDRFFAVRPEGSVSTLKIQRTERGDSAVYLCASSLQGYNEQFFGPGTRLTVL.

The gene calls are TRBV5-5 and TRBJ2-2; TRBD1 aligns across 7 bases. The CDR3 is 15 residues long. Germline V gives CDR1 SGHKS, CDR2 YYEKEE (reference sequence). V shed 3 bases and J 8 bases; nucleotides not matched to a gene: 10. The CDR3, as DNA: TGTGCCAGCAGCTCACAGGGGTTGGCTACAGGGGAGCTGTTTTTT. It yields the protein CASSSQGLATGELFF.

The V call is TRBV7-2, the J call TRBJ1-5, with D possibly being TRBD1 (5 bases). V lost 1 base to trimming and J lost 1 base, with 8 bases between them. Germline values: CDR1 SGHTA, CDR2 FQGNSA. This CDR3 region has 15 residues. The CDR3 reads CASSLEGKSNQPQHF. The CDR3 DNA follows: TGTGCCAGCAGCTTAGAGGGGAAAAGCAATCAGCCCCAGCATTTT.

The chain is built from TRBV7-2 and TRBJ2-3; 12 nucleotides match TRBD2. The CDR3 totals 15 residues. The trim removed 6 bases at V and 8 bases at J, leaving 9 bases unmatched. The V gene's germline CDR1 is SGHTA and CDR2 FQGNSA. Written as DNA, the CDR3 is TGTGCCAGCAGACCCCTAGCGGGAGGGCCTAGTACGCAGTATTTT. It translates to CASRPLAGGPSTQYF.

The chain uses TRBV27 and TRBJ1-1, with 7 bases identical to TRBD1. Germline assignment: CDR1 MNHEY and CDR2 SMNVEV (reference sequence). CDR3 length equals 18 residues. V shed 6 bases, J shed 0 bases, and the junction held 16 bases outside the gene matches. The CDR3 reads CASSRHPGGITMNTEAFF. CDR3 nucleotides: TGTGCCAGCAGCCGTCATCCAGGGGGGATTACGATGAACACTGAAGCTTTCTTT.

Here the CDR3 reads CASSIQGAYTGELFF. CDR3 DNA sequence: TGCGCCAGCTCTATACAGGGGGCTTACACCGGGGAGCTGTTTTTT. The rearrangement links TRBV5-1 to TRBJ2-2, with TRBD1 matching over 9 bases. V shed 7 bases and J 3 bases; nucleotides not matched to a gene: 7. CDR1 SGHRS and CDR2 YFSETQ come from the germline V gene. The CDR3 contains 15 residues.

The chain couples TRBV18 to TRBJ1-5, with D maybe TRBD1 (5 bases). The germline V gene encodes CDR1 KGHSH and CDR2 LQKENI. Trimming cost V 6 bases and J 4 bases, with 16 bases left between them. The CDR3 sequence is 15 residues long. CDR3: CASSSDGHPNQPQHF. In nucleotides, the CDR3 is TGTGCCAGCTCCTCCGACGGACACCCAAATCAGCCCCAGCATTTT. The whole variable domain, filled in from reference TRBV18 and TRBJ1-5, reads NAGVMQNPRHLVRRRGQEARLRCSPMKGHSHVYWYRQLPEEGLKFMVYLQKENIIDESGMPKERFSAEFPKEGPSILRIQQVVRGDSAAYFCASSSDGHPNQPQHFGDGTRLSIL.

The chain is built from TRBV19 and TRBJ2-1; tentative D call: TRBD2 (6 bases). Trimming took 3 bases from V and 5 from J, leaving 11 bases between them. Germline values: CDR1 LNHDA, CDR2 SQIVND (reference sequence). The length of the CDR3 is 14 residues. CDR3 loop: CASSMAGGNNEQFF. In DNA form, the CDR3 reads TGTGCCAGTAGTATGGCGGGCGGGAACAATGAGCAGTTCTTC.

The genes are TRBV10-3 and TRBJ1-1; the D is unclear. CDR1 ENHRY and CDR2 SYGVKD come from the germline V gene. The CDR3 is 14 amino acids. The germline V and J ends were trimmed by 0 bases and 5 bases, with 10 bases remaining between them. CDR3 in amino acids: CAISESNGETEAFF. The CDR3 coding sequence is TGTGCCATCAGTGAGTCGAACGGGGAGACTGAAGCTTTCTTT.

The rearrangement links TRBV19 to TRBJ1-1; 12 nucleotides line up with TRBD1. V lost 10 bases, J lost 5 bases, and 14 bases stayed unmatched. The V gene's germline CDR1 is LNHDA and CDR2 SQIVND (reference sequence). This CDR3 is 16 amino acids long. CDR3 nucleotides: TGTGCCACCACCTACGGGACAGGGGGCAGGAGTACTGAAGCTTTCTTT. This encodes CATTYGTGGRSTEAFF.

The chain has TRBV5-1 and TRBJ2-7, with a possible D match to TRBD2 (7 bases). CDR3 size: 15 residues. Trimming took off 2 bases at V and 3 bases at J, with 15 bases between the two ends. The germline gives CDR1 SGHRS, CDR2 YFSETQ. The CDR3 nucleotides read TGCGCCAGCAGCTTATTAGGGGGAGGGAGCTACGAGCAGTACTTC. This encodes CASSLLGGGSYEQYF.

The rearrangement uses TRBV27 and TRBJ1-2, with 7 bases that match TRBD1. V gave up 7 bases and J gave up 3 bases; unmatched junction bases: 8. Germline assignment: CDR1 MNHEY and CDR2 SMNVEV (reference sequence). This CDR3 region has 14 residues. This CDR3 is CASTRQGGDYGYTF. CDR3 in DNA: TGTGCCAGCACCCGACAGGGCGGGGACTATGGCTACACCTTC.

The chain links TRBV30 to TRBJ1-2; TRBD1 is a possible D gene (6 bases). Germline assignment: CDR1 GTSNPN and CDR2 SVGIG (reference sequence). The CDR3 is 16 amino acids. Trimming took off 0 bases at V and 7 bases at J, with 21 bases between the two ends. The CDR3 DNA is TGTGCCTGGAGTGTACGGCGGTCAGTGGGGGCGCGTGGCTACACCTTC. Its translation is CAWSVRRSVGARGYTF.

This chain uses TRBV6-4 with TRBJ1-4, with D tentatively TRBD1 (6 bases). This CDR3 contains 13 residues. The germline V gene encodes CDR1 MRHNA and CDR2 SNTAGT. V shed 3 bases and J shed 10 bases, with 12 bases lying between them. This chain's CDR3 is CASSEDGRGKLFF. As DNA, the CDR3 is TGTGCCAGCAGTGAGGACGGCAGGGGAAAACTGTTTTTT.

This clone was seen more than once but under ten times. The chain has TRBV30 and TRBJ1-2; 7 bases align to TRBD1. Germline CDR1 is GTSNPN and CDR2 is SVGIG (reference sequence). J gave up 5 bases and V 4 bases, and 7 bases lay outside the gene matches. CDR3 length: 13 residues. The CDR3 reads CAWNRQGFYGYTF. The CDR3 bases are TGTGCCTGGAATAGACAGGGCTTTTATGGCTACACCTTC.

This clone has ten or more counts. The rearrangement links TRBV7-9 to TRBJ1-2; 7 bases map to TRBD1. CDR3 length: 13 residues. The J segment lost 2 bases and the V segment lost 5 bases, leaving 2 bases of the junction unmatched. The germline V gene has CDR1 SEHNR and CDR2 FQNEAQ (reference sequence). The CDR3 is CASSVGQNYGYTF. CDR3 nucleotides: TGTGCCAGCAGCGTGGGACAGAACTATGGCTACACCTTC.

The chain joins TRBV30 to TRBJ2-5, with D unclear. Looked up from germline, CDR1 is GTSNPN and CDR2 is SVGIG (reference sequence). V lost 2 bases and J lost 2, with 6 bases in between. The CDR3 loop spans 12 amino acids. The CDR3 nucleotides read TGTGCCTGGAGTTCAGATCAAGAGACCCAGTACTTC. Translation: CAWSSDQETQYF.